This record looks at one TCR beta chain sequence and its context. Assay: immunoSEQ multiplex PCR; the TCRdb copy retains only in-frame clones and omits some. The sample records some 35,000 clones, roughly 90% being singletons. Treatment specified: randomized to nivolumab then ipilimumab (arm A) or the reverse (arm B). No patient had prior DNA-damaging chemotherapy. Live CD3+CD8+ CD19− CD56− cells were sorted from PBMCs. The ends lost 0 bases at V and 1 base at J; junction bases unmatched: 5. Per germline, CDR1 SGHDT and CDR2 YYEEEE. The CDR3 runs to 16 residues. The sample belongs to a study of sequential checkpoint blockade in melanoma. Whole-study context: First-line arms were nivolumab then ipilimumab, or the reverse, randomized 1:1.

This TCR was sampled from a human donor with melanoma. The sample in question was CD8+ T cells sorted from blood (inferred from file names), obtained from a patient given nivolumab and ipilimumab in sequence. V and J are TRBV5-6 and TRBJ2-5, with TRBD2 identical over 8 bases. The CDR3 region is CASSLAVGRAQETQYF. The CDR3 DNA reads TGTGCCAGCAGCTTGGCGGTCGGGAGGGCCCAAGAGACCCAGTACTTC. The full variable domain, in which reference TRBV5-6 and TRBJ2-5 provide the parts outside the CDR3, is DAGVTQSPTHLIKTRGQQVTLRCSPKSGHDTVSWYQQALGQGPQFIFQYYEEEERQRGNFPDRFSGHQFPNYSSELNVNALLLGDSALYLCASSLAVGRAQETQYFGPGTRLLVL.